This TCR beta chain is drawn from a study of blood T cell repertoires in COVID-19. About the study: The United States, Italy and Spain were the sources of the acute and convalescent COVID-19 samples. PBMCs, B-cell-depleted T cells, or T cells provided the cDNA or gDNA that made up the material.

The CDR3 is 14 residues long. V shed 3 bases, J shed 11 bases, and the junction held 10 bases outside the gene matches. Germline V gene lookup returns CDR1 MGHDK and CDR2 SYGVNS. Assay used: immunoSEQ multiplex PCR; TCRdb lists only in-frame clones, some missing. The sample includes more than 95,000 clones, roughly 87% of them seen just once. The sequence was collected from a man aged 45-65 years in a cohort sampled during active COVID-19. The sample comprised peripheral blood. The V gene is TRBV25-1, the J gene TRBJ1-1, with 9 bases matching TRBD1. CDR3 sequence (DNA): TGTGCCAGCAGTGACCCGGGACAGGGAATGTTGGCTTTCTTT. Translating it yields CASSDPGQGMLAFF.